This record concerns one T cell receptor beta chain sequence. This sample was taken from a study of blood T cell repertoires in COVID-19. Study-level information: Samples representing acute and convalescent COVID-19 were sourced from the United States, Italy and Spain.

CDR3 length: 12 residues. Trimming pared 7 bases from V and 10 bases from J, leaving 16 bases between. The authors' processing: Researchers report that nucleated cell counts were estimated from reference gene primer amplification. Assay: immunoSEQ multiplex PCR; the TCRdb copy retains only in-frame clones and omits some. V and J calls plus clone size are reproduced from that table; the DNA served to infer D and trimming. The table lists 50,000 to 70,000 clones, 84% of them singletons. The sequenced sample consisted of peripheral blood. The TCR sequence derives from a woman between 55 and 75 years old with acute or convalescent COVID-19. The chain uses TRBV12-3 or TRBV12-4 and TRBJ1-1; TRBD1 is a possible D gene (6 bases). CDR3 protein: CASIRRGGGAFF. The DNA of the CDR3 is TGTGCCAGCATCCGAAGGGGGGGTGGAGCTTTCTTT.